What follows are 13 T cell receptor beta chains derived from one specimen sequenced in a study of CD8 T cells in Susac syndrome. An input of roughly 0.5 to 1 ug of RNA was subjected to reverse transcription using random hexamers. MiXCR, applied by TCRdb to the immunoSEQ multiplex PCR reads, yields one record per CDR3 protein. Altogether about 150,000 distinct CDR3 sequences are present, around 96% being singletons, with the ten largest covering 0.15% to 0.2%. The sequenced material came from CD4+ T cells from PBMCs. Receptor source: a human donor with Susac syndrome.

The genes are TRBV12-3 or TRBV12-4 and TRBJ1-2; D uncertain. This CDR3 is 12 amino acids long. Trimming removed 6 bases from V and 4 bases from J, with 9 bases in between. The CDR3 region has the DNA TGTGCCAGCAGCACCCGTAGCTATGGCTACACCTTC. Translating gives CASSTRSYGYTF.

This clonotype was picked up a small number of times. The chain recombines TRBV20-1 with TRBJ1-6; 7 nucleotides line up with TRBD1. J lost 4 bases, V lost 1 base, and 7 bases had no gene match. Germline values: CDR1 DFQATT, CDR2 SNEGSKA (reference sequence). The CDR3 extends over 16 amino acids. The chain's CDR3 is CSARASRQGYNSPLHF. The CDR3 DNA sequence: TGCAGTGCTAGAGCGTCACGACAGGGATATAATTCACCCCTCCACTTT.

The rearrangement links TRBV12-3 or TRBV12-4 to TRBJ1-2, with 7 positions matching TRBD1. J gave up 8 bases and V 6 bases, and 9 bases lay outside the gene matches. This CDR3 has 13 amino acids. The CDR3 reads CASRRDSFSGYTF. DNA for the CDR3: TGTGCCAGCAGGAGGGACAGCTTTAGCGGCTACACCTTC.

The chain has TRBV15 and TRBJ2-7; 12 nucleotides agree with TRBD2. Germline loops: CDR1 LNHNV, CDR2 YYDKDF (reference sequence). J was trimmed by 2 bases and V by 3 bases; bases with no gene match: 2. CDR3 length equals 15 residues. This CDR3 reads CATSRTSGGAYEQYF. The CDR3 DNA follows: TGTGCCACCAGCAGGACTAGCGGGGGAGCCTACGAGCAGTACTTC.

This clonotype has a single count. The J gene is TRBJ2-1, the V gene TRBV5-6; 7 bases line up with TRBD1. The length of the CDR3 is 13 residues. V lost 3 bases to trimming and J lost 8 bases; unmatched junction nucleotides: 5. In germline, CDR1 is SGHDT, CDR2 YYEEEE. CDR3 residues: CASSSTGPYEQFF. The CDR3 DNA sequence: TGTGCCAGCAGCTCGACAGGGCCCTATGAGCAGTTCTTC.

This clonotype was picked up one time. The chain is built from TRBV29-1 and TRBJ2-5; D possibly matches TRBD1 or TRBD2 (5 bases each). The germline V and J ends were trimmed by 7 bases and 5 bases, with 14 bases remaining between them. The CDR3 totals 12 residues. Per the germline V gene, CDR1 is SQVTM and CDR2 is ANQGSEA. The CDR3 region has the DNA TGCAGCGCACGGGACCTTACGGAGACCCAGTACTTC. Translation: CSARDLTETQYF. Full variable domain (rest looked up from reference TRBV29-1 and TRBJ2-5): SAVISQKPSRDICQRGTSLTIQCQVDSQVTMMFWYRQQPGQSLTLIATANQGSEATYESGFVIDKFPISRPNLTFSTLTVSNMSPEDSSIYLCSARDLTETQYFGPGTRLLVL.

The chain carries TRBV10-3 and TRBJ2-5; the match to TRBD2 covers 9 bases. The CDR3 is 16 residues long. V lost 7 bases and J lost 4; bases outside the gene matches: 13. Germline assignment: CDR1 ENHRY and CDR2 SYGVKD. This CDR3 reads CAINDRAGGGPETQYF. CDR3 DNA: TGTGCCATCAATGATAGAGCGGGGGGAGGTCCAGAGACCCAGTACTTC.

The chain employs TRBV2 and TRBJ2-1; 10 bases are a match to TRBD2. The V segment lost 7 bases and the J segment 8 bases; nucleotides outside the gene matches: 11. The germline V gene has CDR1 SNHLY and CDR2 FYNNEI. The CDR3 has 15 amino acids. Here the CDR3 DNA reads TGTGCCAGCAAGTGGAGCGGGGGGGCCCCCCATGAGCAGTTCTTC. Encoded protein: CASKWSGGAPHEQFF.

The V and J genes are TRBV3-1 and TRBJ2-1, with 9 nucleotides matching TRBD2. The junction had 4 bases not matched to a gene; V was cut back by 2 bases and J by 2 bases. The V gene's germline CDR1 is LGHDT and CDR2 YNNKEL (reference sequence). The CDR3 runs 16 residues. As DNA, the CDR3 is TGTGCCAGCAGCCAACCGGGACTAGCCCCCTACAATGAGCAGTTCTTC. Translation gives CASSQPGLAPYNEQFF.

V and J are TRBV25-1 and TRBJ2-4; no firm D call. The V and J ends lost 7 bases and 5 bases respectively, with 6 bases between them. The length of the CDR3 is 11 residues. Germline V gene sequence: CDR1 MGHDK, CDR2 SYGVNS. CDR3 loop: CASTTENIQYF. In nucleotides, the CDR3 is TGTGCCAGCACAACGGAAAACATTCAGTACTTC.

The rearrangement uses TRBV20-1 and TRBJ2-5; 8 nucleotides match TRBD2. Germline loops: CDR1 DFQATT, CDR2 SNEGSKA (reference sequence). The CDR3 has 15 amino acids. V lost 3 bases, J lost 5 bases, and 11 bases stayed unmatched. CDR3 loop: CSASGRGSLQETQYF. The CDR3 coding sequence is TGCAGTGCTAGCGGGAGGGGATCGCTGCAGGAGACCCAGTACTTC.

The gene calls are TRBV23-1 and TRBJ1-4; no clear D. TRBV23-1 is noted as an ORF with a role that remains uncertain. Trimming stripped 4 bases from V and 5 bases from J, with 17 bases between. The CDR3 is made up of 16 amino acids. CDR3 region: CASSPPGPGLNEKLFF. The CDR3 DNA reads TGCGCCAGCAGTCCTCCCGGCCCTGGACTCAATGAAAAACTGTTTTTT.

For the CDR3, the DNA is TGCGCCAGCAGCCAACAACAGGGGGCTTGGCAGCCCCAGCATTTT. Translation: CASSQQQGAWQPQHF. V usage is TRBV4-1 and J usage is TRBJ1-5, with TRBD1 identical over 9 bases. CDR1 is MGHRA and CDR2 is YSYEKL in the germline V gene. V gave up 2 bases and J gave up 7 bases; unmatched junction bases: 6. The CDR3 totals 15 residues.